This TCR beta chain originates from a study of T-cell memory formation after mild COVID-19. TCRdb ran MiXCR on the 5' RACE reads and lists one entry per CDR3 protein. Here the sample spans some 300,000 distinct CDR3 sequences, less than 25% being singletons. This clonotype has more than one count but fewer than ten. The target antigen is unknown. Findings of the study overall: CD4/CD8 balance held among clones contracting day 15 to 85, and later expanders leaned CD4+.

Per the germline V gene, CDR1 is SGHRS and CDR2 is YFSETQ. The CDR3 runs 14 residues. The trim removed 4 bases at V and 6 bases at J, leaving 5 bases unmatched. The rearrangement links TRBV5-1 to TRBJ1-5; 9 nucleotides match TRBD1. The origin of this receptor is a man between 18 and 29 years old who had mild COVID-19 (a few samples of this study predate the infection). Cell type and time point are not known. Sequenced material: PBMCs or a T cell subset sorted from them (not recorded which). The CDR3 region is CASSEDRGSQPQHF. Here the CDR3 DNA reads TGCGCCAGCAGCGAGGACAGGGGAAGTCAGCCCCAGCATTTT.